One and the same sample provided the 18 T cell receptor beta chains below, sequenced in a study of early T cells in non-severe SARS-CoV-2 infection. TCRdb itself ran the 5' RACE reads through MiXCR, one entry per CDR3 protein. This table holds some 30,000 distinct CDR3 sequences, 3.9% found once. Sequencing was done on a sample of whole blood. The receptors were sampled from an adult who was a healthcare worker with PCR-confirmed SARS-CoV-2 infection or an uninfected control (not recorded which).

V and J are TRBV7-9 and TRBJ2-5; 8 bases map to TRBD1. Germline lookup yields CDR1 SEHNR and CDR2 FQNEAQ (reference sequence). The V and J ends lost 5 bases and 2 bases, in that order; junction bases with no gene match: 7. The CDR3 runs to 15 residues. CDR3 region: CASSANYRGQETQYF. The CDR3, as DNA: TGTGCCAGCAGCGCCAACTACAGGGGGCAAGAGACCCAGTACTTC.

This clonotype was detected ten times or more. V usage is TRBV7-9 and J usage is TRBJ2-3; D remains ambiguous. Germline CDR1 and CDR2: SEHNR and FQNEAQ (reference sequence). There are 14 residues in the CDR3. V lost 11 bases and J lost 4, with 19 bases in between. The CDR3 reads CAPSPPSAPDTQYF. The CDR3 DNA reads TGTGCCCCCAGCCCCCCAAGCGCCCCAGATACGCAGTATTTT.

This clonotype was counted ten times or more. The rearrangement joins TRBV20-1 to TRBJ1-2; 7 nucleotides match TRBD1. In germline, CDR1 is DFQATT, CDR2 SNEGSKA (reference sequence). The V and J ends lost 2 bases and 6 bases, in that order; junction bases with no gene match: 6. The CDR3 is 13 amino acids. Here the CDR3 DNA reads TGCAGTGCTAGACAGGGGGGGCTCGATGGCTACACCTTC. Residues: CSARQGGLDGYTF.

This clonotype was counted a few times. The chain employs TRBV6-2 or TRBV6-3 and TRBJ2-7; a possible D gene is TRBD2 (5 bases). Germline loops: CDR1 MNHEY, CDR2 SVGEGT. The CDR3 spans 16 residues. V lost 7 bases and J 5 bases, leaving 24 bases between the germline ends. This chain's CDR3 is CASTRRAAGRQHEQYF. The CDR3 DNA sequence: TGTGCCAGCACAAGGCGGGCAGCCGGGCGTCAGCACGAGCAGTACTTC.

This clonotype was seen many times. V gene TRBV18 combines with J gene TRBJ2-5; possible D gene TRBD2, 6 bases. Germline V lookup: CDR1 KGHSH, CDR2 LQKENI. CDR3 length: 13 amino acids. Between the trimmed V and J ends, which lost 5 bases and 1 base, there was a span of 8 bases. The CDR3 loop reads CASSGGTQETQYF. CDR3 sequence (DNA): TGTGCCAGCTCAGGCGGGACCCAAGAGACCCAGTACTTC.

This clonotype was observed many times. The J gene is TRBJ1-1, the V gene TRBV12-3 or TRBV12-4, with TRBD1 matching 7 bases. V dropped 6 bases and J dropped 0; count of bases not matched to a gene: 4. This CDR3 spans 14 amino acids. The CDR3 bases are TGTGCCAGCAGACCGGGACAGCTGAACACTGAAGCTTTCTTT. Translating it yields CASRPGQLNTEAFF.

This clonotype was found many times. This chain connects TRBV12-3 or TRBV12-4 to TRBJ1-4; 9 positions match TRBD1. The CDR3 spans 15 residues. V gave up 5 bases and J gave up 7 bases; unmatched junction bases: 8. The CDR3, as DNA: TGTGCCAGCAGTAAAACCGGGACAGGGACTGAAAAACTGTTTTTT. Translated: CASSKTGTGTEKLFF.

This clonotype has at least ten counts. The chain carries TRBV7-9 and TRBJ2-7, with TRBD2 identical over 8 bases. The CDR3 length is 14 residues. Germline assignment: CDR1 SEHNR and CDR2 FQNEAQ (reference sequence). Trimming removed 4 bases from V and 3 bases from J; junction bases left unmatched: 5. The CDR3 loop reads CASSSGLGLYEQYF. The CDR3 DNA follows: TGTGCCAGCAGCTCGGGACTAGGGCTCTACGAGCAGTACTTC.

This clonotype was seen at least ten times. The CDR3 loop reads CASSLRLAVYNEQFF. CDR3 in DNA: TGCGCCAGCAGCTTGCGACTAGCGGTCTACAATGAGCAGTTCTTC. The gene calls are TRBV5-1 and TRBJ2-1, with TRBD2 matching 9 bases. This CDR3 is built from 15 residues. Germline V CDR1 and CDR2: SGHRS, YFSETQ. With 1 base clipped from V and 3 bases from J, the junction kept 2 bases outside the gene matches. The entire variable domain, with the rest obtained from reference TRBV5-1 and TRBJ2-1, is as follows: KAGVTQTPRYLIKTRGQQVTLSCSPISGHRSVSWYQQTPGQGLQFLFEYFSETQRNKGNFPGRFSGRQFSNSRSEMNVSTLELGDSALYLCASSLRLAVYNEQFFGPGTRLTVL.

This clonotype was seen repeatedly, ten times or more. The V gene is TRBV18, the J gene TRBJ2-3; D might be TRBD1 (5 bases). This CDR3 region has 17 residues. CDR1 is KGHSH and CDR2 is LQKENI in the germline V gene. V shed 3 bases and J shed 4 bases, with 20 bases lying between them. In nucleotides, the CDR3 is TGTGCCAGCTCACCCTGGGGCCAAATCCCTAACCCAGATACGCAGTATTTT. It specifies CASSPWGQIPNPDTQYF.

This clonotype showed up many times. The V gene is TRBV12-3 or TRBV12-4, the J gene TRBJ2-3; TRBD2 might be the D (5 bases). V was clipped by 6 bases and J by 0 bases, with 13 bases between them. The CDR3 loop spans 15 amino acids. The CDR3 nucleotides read TGTGCCAGCAGGGACTCCGTCCTTAGCACAGATACGCAGTATTTT. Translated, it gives CASRDSVLSTDTQYF.

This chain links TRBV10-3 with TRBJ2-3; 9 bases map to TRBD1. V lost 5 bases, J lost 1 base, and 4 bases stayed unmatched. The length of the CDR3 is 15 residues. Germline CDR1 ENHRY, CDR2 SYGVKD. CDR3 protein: CAISLGQGGTDTQYF. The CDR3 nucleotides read TGTGCCATCAGTCTGGGACAGGGTGGCACAGATACGCAGTATTTT.

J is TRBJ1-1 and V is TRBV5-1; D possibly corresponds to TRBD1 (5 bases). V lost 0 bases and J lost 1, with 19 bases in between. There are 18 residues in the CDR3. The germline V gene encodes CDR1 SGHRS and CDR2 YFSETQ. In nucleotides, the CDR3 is TGCGCCAGCAGCTTGGATAAAAGAAGGACACCTCAGAACACTGAAGCTTTCTTT. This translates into CASSLDKRRTPQNTEAFF.

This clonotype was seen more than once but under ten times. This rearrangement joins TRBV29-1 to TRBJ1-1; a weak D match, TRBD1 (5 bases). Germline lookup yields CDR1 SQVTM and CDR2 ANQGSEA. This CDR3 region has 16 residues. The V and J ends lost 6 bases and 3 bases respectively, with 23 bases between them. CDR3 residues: CSVTPRGQGRDTEAFF. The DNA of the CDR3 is TGCAGCGTGACCCCCCGAGGGCAGGGAAGGGACACTGAAGCTTTCTTT. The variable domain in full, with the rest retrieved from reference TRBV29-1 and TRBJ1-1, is SAVISQKPSRDICQRGTSLTIQCQVDSQVTMMFWYRQQPGQSLTLIATANQGSEATYESGFVIDKFPISRPNLTFSTLTVSNMSPEDSSIYLCSVTPRGQGRDTEAFFGQGTRLTVV.

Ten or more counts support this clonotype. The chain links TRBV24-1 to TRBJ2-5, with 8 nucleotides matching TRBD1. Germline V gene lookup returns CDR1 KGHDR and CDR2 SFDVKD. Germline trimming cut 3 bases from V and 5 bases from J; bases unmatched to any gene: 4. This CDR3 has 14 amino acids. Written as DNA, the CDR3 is TGTGCCACCAGTGATCCCAGGGGGCGGGAGACCCAGTACTTC. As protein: CATSDPRGRETQYF.

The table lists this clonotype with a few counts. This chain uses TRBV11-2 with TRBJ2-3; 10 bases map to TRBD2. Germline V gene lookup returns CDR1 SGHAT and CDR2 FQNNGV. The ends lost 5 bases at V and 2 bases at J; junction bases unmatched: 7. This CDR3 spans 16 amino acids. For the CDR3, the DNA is TGTGCCAGCAGCCCACTAGCGGGGATGCCCACAGATACGCAGTATTTT. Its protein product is CASSPLAGMPTDTQYF.

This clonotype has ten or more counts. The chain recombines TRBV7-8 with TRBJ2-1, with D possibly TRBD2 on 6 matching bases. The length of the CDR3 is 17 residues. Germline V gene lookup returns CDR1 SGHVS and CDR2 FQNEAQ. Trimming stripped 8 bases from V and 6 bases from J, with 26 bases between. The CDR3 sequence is CASRRDPTTTTINEQFF. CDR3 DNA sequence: TGTGCCAGCCGGCGGGACCCCACCACTACGACTATCAATGAGCAGTTCTTC.

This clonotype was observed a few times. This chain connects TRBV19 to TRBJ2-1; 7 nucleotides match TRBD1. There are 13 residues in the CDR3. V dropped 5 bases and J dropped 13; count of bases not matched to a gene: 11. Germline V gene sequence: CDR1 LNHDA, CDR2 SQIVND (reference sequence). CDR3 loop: CASSLDAGGDQFF. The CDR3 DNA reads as TGTGCCAGTAGTCTTGATGCAGGGGGTGATCAGTTCTTC.